A single sample is the source of the 22 T cell receptor beta chains below, sequenced in a study of T cell repertoires in cytomegalovirus infection. For these receptors, no antigen is known. MiXCR, applied by TCRdb to the reads, yields one record per CDR3 protein. Of about 89,000 distinct CDR3 sequences listed, around 32% are singletons. The source was CD8+ T cells from cultured PBMCs, collected from culture after CMV antigen stimulation. These receptors all come from a human donor in good health (CMV status not recorded). Some clones in this sample may be carry-over from other donors' samples.

This clonotype appeared a few times. The V gene is TRBV7-6, the J gene TRBJ2-2, with D possibly matching TRBD2 (5 bases). The V gene lost 5 bases and the J gene lost 4 bases, with 14 bases spanning the gap. Germline-derived CDR1 and CDR2 are SGHVS and FNYEAQ. The CDR3 consists of 15 residues. The CDR3 nucleotides read TGTGCCAGCAGCCGGGGTCCTGGGAGCACCGGGGAGCTGTTTTTT. Protein product: CASSRGPGSTGELFF.

V and J are TRBV6-2 or TRBV6-3 and TRBJ2-3, with TRBD2 matching over 11 bases. In germline, CDR1 is MNHEY, CDR2 SVGEGT. The CDR3 contains 16 residues. V trimming: 4 bases; J trimming: 4 bases; junction bases outside the gene matches: 7. The CDR3 loop is CASSFLYSGGADTQYF. The CDR3 nucleotides are TGTGCCAGCAGTTTCCTATATAGCGGGGGGGCAGATACGCAGTATTTT.

This clonotype was seen a few times. The rearrangement joins TRBV2 to TRBJ1-5; tentatively, D is TRBD1 (6 bases). This CDR3 is built from 16 residues. V lost 4 bases, J lost 3 bases, and 16 bases lay in between. In germline, CDR1 is SNHLY, CDR2 FYNNEI. The CDR3 sequence is CASSGNREVLNQPQHF. The CDR3 coding sequence is TGTGCCAGCAGTGGGAACAGGGAGGTCCTCAATCAGCCCCAGCATTTT.

The chain joins TRBV2 to TRBJ2-3; D is unclear. This CDR3 has 14 amino acids. V was pared by 6 bases and J by 0 bases, with 10 bases between. Germline CDR1 is SNHLY and CDR2 is FYNNEI. The CDR3 loop reads CASSHIESTDTQYF. The CDR3 DNA follows: TGTGCCAGCAGCCACATCGAGAGCACAGATACGCAGTATTTT.

This clonotype was recorded at least ten times. The rearrangement joins TRBV6-1 to TRBJ2-1; 7 bases match TRBD1. The CDR3 has 14 residues. Germline CDR1 and CDR2: MNHNS and SASEGT. Trimming cost V 6 bases and J 5 bases; bases outside gene matches: 7. The CDR3 loop reads CASSFLQGHNEQFF. The CDR3 bases are TGTGCCAGCAGCTTTTTACAGGGGCACAATGAGCAGTTCTTC.

In the case of this clonotype: One junction end disagrees with the germline gene, perhaps due to a read error. The chain joins TRBV6-8 to TRBJ1-1, with 10 bases matching TRBD1. Per the germline V gene, CDR1 is MNHGY and CDR2 is SAAAGT. This CDR3 is 12 amino acids long. CDR3 protein: CANSSGTGVAFF. The DNA of the CDR3 is TGTGCCAACAGTTCCGGGACAGGGGTGGCTTTCTTT.

V gene TRBV7-6 combines with J gene TRBJ1-2, with D unclear. V was clipped by 1 base and J by 2 bases, with 14 bases between them. The CDR3 runs 16 residues. The germline V gene encodes CDR1 SGHVS and CDR2 FNYEAQ. The CDR3 loop is CASSLGMPTPNYGYTF. The CDR3 nucleotides are TGTGCCAGCAGCTTAGGGATGCCCACCCCCAACTATGGCTACACCTTC.

In this sample, this clonotype turned up a few times. The chain combines TRBV12-3 or TRBV12-4 with TRBJ2-1; D unresolved. V lost 8 bases and J 7 bases, leaving 12 bases between the germline ends. The CDR3 length is 12 residues. In DNA form, the CDR3 reads TGTGCCAGCTCTTATGGCGTGAATGAGCAGTTCTTC. Protein sequence: CASSYGVNEQFF.

This clonotype was recorded a few times. The chain carries TRBV2 and TRBJ2-5, with unresolved D. This CDR3 is 14 amino acids long. V was shortened by 7 bases and J by 3 bases, with 15 bases between the two germline ends. The germline V gene has CDR1 SNHLY and CDR2 FYNNEI. CDR3 nucleotides: TGTGCCAGCAAGGTAGTCCGGGCCAAAGAGACCCAGTACTTC. It yields the protein CASKVVRAKETQYF.

Concerning this clonotype itself: A read error may be the cause here, since a much bigger clone is one base away. J is TRBJ1-5 and V is TRBV2; D ambiguous. The CDR3 is 14 amino acids. CDR1 and CDR2 (germline): SNHLY, FYNNEI. This CDR3 reads CAGSDAFSNQPQHF. The CDR3, as DNA: TGTGCCGGCAGTGACGCCTTTAGCAATCAGCCCCAGCATTTT.

In this sample, this clonotype turned up many times. This chain links TRBV12-3 or TRBV12-4 with TRBJ2-5, with D possibly being TRBD2 (5 bases). Trimming cost V 5 bases and J 7 bases, with 8 bases left between them. This CDR3 has 11 amino acids. CDR3 residues: CASSHEGTQYF. As DNA, the CDR3 is TGTGCCAGCAGTCACGAGGGGACCCAGTACTTC.

This clonotype showed up just a few times. The chain carries TRBV7-9 and TRBJ2-1; D is uncertain. Trimming took off 5 bases at V and 7 bases at J, with 9 bases between the two ends. This CDR3 contains 12 residues. In germline, CDR1 is SEHNR, CDR2 FQNEAQ (reference sequence). Here the CDR3 DNA reads TGTGCCAGCAGCCGGACCCTTAATGAGCAGTTCTTC. It encodes CASSRTLNEQFF.

The table lists this clonotype with a few counts. V is TRBV5-6 and J is TRBJ2-1; tentative D call: TRBD2 (6 bases). CDR3 length: 15 amino acids. The ends were cut back, 3 bases at V and 8 bases at J, with 18 bases in the middle. Germline CDR1 reads SGHDT; CDR2 reads YYEEEE. CDR3 protein: CASSWLGGYGDEQFF. The CDR3 coding sequence is TGTGCCAGCAGCTGGTTGGGGGGTTATGGCGATGAGCAGTTCTTC.

The genes are TRBV20-1 and TRBJ1-6; D is uncertain. Germline V CDR1 and CDR2: DFQATT, SNEGSKA (reference sequence). V lost 5 bases, J lost 8 bases, and 19 bases lay in between. The CDR3 loop spans 15 amino acids. DNA of the CDR3: TGCAGTGCTCAAACCTCCCGCCCCGGGGATTCACCCCTCCACTTT. It specifies CSAQTSRPGDSPLHF.

In this sample, this clonotype turned up a few times. The J gene is TRBJ2-1, the V gene TRBV9; no firm D call. This CDR3 comprises 14 residues. Trimming removed 0 bases from V and 10 bases from J, with 14 bases in between. Germline V gene sequence: CDR1 SGDLS, CDR2 YYNGEE. CDR3 sequence (DNA): TGTGCCAGCAGCGTAGTCACAGCTCAGGAGGAGCAGTTCTTC. This codes for CASSVVTAQEEQFF. Together with reference TRBV9 and TRBJ2-1, the CDR3 gives the full variable domain: DSGVTQTPKHLITATGQRVTLRCSPRSGDLSVYWYQQSLDQGLQFLIQYYNGEERAKGNILERFSAQQFPDLHSELNLSSLELGDSALYFCASSVVTAQEEQFFGPGTRLTVL.

The chain couples TRBV5-6 to TRBJ2-7, with 7 positions matching TRBD1. J lost 2 bases, V lost 4 bases, and 9 bases had no gene match. Germline V CDR1 and CDR2: SGHDT, YYEEEE. The CDR3 is made up of 15 amino acids. The CDR3, as DNA: TGTGCCAGCAGCCCAGATACAGGGGTCGCCTACGAGCAGTACTTC. Amino acid sequence: CASSPDTGVAYEQYF.

This clonotype has a handful of counts. V usage is TRBV7-2 and J usage is TRBJ2-2; tentatively, D is TRBD1 or TRBD2 (6 bases each). Germline CDR1 is SGHTA and CDR2 is FQGNSA. Deletions cut 5 bases from V and 1 base from J, with 20 bases between. The CDR3 sequence is 18 residues long. CDR3 nucleotides: TGTGCCAGCAGCAAAGGGGTTGTAGGGGGGAGGAACACCGGGGAGCTGTTTTTT. It encodes CASSKGVVGGRNTGELFF.

The CDR3 bases are TGTGCCAGCAGTTCTTTCCATCTCTCCTACAATGAGCAGTTCTTC. This encodes CASSSFHLSYNEQFF. This chain joins TRBV12-3 or TRBV12-4 and TRBJ2-1; no clear D gene. The CDR3 runs 15 residues. Trimming shortened V by 4 bases and J by 0 bases, and 10 bases separated the two germline ends.

The chain uses TRBV13 and TRBJ1-3, with TRBD1 identical over 8 bases. With V trimmed by 5 bases and J by 0 bases, 6 bases remained unmatched. The germline CDR1 and CDR2 sequences are PRHDT and FYEKMQ (reference sequence). The CDR3 consists of 16 residues. The CDR3 reads CASSPDRGHSGNTIYF. CDR3 coding DNA: TGTGCCAGCAGCCCCGACAGGGGCCACTCTGGAAACACCATATATTTT.

This clonotype has only one observation. The V call is TRBV4-1, the J call TRBJ1-1; no clear D. The ends were cut back, 3 bases at V and 6 bases at J, with 5 bases in the middle. Per the germline V gene, CDR1 is MGHRA and CDR2 is YSYEKL. The CDR3 loop spans 11 amino acids. The CDR3 DNA reads TGCGCCAGCAGCCACATGGCTGAAGCTTTCTTT. It is translated as CASSHMAEAFF.

The chain joins TRBV20-1 to TRBJ2-1, with TRBD2 matching 10 bases. Germline trimming cut 0 bases from V and 7 bases from J; bases unmatched to any gene: 6. There are 15 residues in the CDR3. Germline CDR1 is DFQATT and CDR2 is SNEGSKA (reference sequence). In DNA, the CDR3 is TGCAGTGCTAGAGAGTTAGCGGGGGGATTGAATGAGCAGTTCTTC. Translating it yields CSARELAGGLNEQFF.

The genes are TRBV5-6 and TRBJ1-4; no reliable D call. V lost 5 bases to trimming and J lost 0 bases, with 11 bases between them. In germline, CDR1 is SGHDT, CDR2 YYEEEE. The CDR3 length is 15 residues. This CDR3 is CASRRNGATNEKLFF. The CDR3 DNA is TGTGCCAGCAGACGGAACGGTGCAACTAATGAAAAACTGTTTTTT. Complete variable domain (other parts from reference TRBV5-6 and TRBJ1-4): DAGVTQSPTHLIKTRGQQVTLRCSPKSGHDTVSWYQQALGQGPQFIFQYYEEEERQRGNFPDRFSGHQFPNYSSELNVNALLLGDSALYLCASRRNGATNEKLFFGSGTQLSVL.